The 12 T cell receptor beta chains in this list originate from one sample, sequenced in a study of regulatory T cells in long-lasting Graves disease. The time point was: newly diagnosed GD, antithyroid drugs for less than 3 months. TCR sequences were obtained from RNA taken from PBMCs. Library construction for TCR beta used iRepertoire HTBI primers and Arm-PCR of CDR3 regions. TCRdb reanalysed the multiplex PCR reads using MiXCR and keeps one entry per CDR3 protein. The sample yields 400,000 to 500,000 distinct CDR3 sequences, about a sixth seen once. This sample also belongs to another study, concerning T cells in Graves' hyperthyroidism and ophthalmopathy.

The sequenced sample was peripheral blood mononuclear cells (PBMCs), obtained at new diagnosis, from a patient treated with antithyroid drugs. Source of these receptors: a woman aged 18 to 35 with Graves disease.

This rearrangement joins TRBV20-1 to TRBJ1-2; 8 positions match TRBD1. The V gene end was trimmed by 3 bases and the J gene end by 4 bases; junction bases not matched to a gene: 7. The CDR3 runs to 14 residues. Germline CDR1 reads DFQATT; CDR2 reads SNEGSKA (reference sequence). CDR3: CSARRTGNPYGYTF. In nucleotides, the CDR3 is TGCAGTGCTAGGAGGACAGGGAATCCCTATGGCTACACCTTC.

DNA of the CDR3: TGTGCCAGCAGCCCGCTCACTAGCGAACCAGATGAGCAGTTCTTC. Its protein is CASSPLTSEPDEQFF. V is TRBV7-3 and J is TRBJ2-1; TRBD2 matches 7 bases. Germline V lookup: CDR1 SGHTA, CDR2 FQGTGA. Trimming at V came to 5 bases and at J to 8 bases, leaving 12 bases not matched to a gene. The CDR3 extends over 15 amino acids.

The chain couples TRBV7-9 to TRBJ2-2; D is uncertain. This CDR3 comprises 12 residues. The germline gives CDR1 SEHNR, CDR2 FQNEAQ (reference sequence). V lost 7 bases and J lost 6, with 9 bases in between. The CDR3 DNA reads TGTGCCAGCACTTCCTTATCCGGGGAGCTGTTTTTT. Translating it yields CASTSLSGELFF.

This clonotype was seen many times. V usage is TRBV7-2 and J usage is TRBJ1-2; TRBD1 aligns across 8 bases. V lost 4 bases and J lost 6; bases outside the gene matches: 13. Germline V CDR1 and CDR2: SGHTA, FQGNSA. The CDR3 sequence is 16 residues long. The CDR3 coding sequence is TGTGCCAGCAGCTCAGATCGGGACAGGCTAAGAAATGGCTACACCTTC. This gives the protein CASSSDRDRLRNGYTF.

This chain connects TRBV6-1 to TRBJ1-2, with TRBD1 matching 7 bases. After removal of 7 bases from V and 9 bases from J, the junction contained 14 bases not matched to a gene. CDR1 and CDR2 (germline): MNHNS, SASEGT. The CDR3 loop spans 14 amino acids. Written as DNA, the CDR3 is TGTGCCAGCAACGATCCGGGACAGTCCGTAAGCTACACCTTC. Protein: CASNDPGQSVSYTF.

This clonotype was picked up a small number of times. The V gene is TRBV19, the J gene TRBJ2-5, with 9 bases that match TRBD1. The CDR3 consists of 20 residues. Losses at the gene ends were 3 bases for V and 3 bases for J; bases not matched to a gene: 20. Germline CDR1 reads LNHDA; CDR2 reads SQIVND (reference sequence). Written as DNA, the CDR3 is TGTGCCAGTAGTATCATAAGAAGACAGGGGGTAGGTGGGACCAAAGAGACCCAGTACTTC. It translates to CASSIIRRQGVGGTKETQYF. Complete variable domain (other parts from reference TRBV19 and TRBJ2-5): DGGITQSPKYLFRKEGQNVTLSCEQNLNHDAMYWYRQDPGQGLRLIYYSQIVNDFQKGDIAEGYSVSREKKESFPLTVTSAQKNPTAFYLCASSIIRRQGVGGTKETQYFGPGTRLLVL.

The rearrangement joins TRBV19 to TRBJ2-1; no firm D call. V lost 9 bases, J lost 7 bases, and 10 bases lay in between. CDR3 size: 11 residues. CDR1 LNHDA and CDR2 SQIVND come from the germline V gene (reference sequence). DNA for the CDR3: TGTGCCAGCAGCATTAGTAATGAGCAGTTCTTC. The encoded protein is CASSISNEQFF.

This clonotype has at least ten counts. The rearrangement joins TRBV2 to TRBJ2-2, with D perhaps TRBD1 or TRBD2 (5 bases each). Trimming cost V 4 bases and J 5 bases, with 20 bases left between them. CDR3 size: 17 residues. Germline CDR1 is SNHLY and CDR2 is FYNNEI. CDR3: CASSVTRGVPKTGELFF. The CDR3 region has the DNA TGTGCCAGCAGTGTAACTCGGGGCGTACCTAAAACCGGGGAGCTGTTTTTT. Drawing the rest from reference TRBV2 and TRBJ2-2, the complete variable domain is EPEVTQTPSHQVTQMGQEVILRCVPISNHLYFYWYRQILGQKVEFLVSFYNNEISEKSEIFDDQFSVERPDGSNFTLKIRSTKLEDSAMYFCASSVTRGVPKTGELFFGEGSRLTVL.

This clonotype has a count of ten or more. This chain joins TRBV15 and TRBJ2-7; TRBD2 matches at 9 bases. Per germline, CDR1 LNHNV and CDR2 YYDKDF (reference sequence). Trimming removed 3 bases from V and 3 bases from J; junction bases left unmatched: 6. This CDR3 has 15 amino acids. The CDR3 DNA follows: TGTGCCACCAGCAGTCCCAGGACTAGCGTCTACGAGCAGTACTTC. This translates into CATSSPRTSVYEQYF.

In this sample, this clonotype turned up many times. This chain links TRBV7-2 with TRBJ2-2, with TRBD1 matching 7 bases. In germline, CDR1 is SGHTA, CDR2 FQGNSA. Trimming cost V 5 bases and J 5 bases; bases outside gene matches: 8. CDR3 length: 15 amino acids. The CDR3 DNA reads as TGTGCCAGCAGCCCGACGGACAGGTCTACCGGGGAGCTGTTTTTT. This encodes CASSPTDRSTGELFF. Full variable domain (outside the CDR3, taken from reference TRBV7-2 and TRBJ2-2): GAGVSQSPSNKVTEKGKDVELRCDPISGHTALYWYRQSLGQGLEFLIYFQGNSAPDKSGLPSDRFSAERTGGSVSTLTIQRTQQEDSAVYLCASSPTDRSTGELFFGEGSRLTVL.

This clonotype was detected many times. The V gene is TRBV11-2, the J gene TRBJ2-1, with TRBD2 matching over 10 bases. The CDR3 has 16 residues. J lost 4 bases, V lost 5 bases, and 8 bases had no gene match. Germline lookup yields CDR1 SGHAT and CDR2 FQNNGV. Written as DNA, the CDR3 is TGTGCCAGCAGCATCGAAGCGGGAGGGCTATACAATGAGCAGTTCTTC. This gives the protein CASSIEAGGLYNEQFF.

The rearrangement links TRBV6-2 or TRBV6-3 to TRBJ1-6; 12 bases fit TRBD1. Germline lookup yields CDR1 MNHEY and CDR2 SVGEGT. The CDR3 spans 15 residues. Germline trimming cut 5 bases from V and 9 bases from J; bases unmatched to any gene: 5. In nucleotides, the CDR3 is TGTGCCAGCAGTACGGGACAGGGGGCGTTTTCACCCCTCCACTTT. Translation gives CASSTGQGAFSPLHF.